This section outlines one T cell receptor (beta chain) sequence together with its context. Only in-frame clones appear in the TCRdb table, and some are missing; sequencing was by immunoSEQ multiplex PCR. This table has about 310,000 clones, 89% appearing once. The sample is drawn from a study of blood T cell repertoires in COVID-19. Germline CDR1 and CDR2: SNHLY and FYNNEI. This CDR3 is built from 14 residues. V was clipped by 4 bases and J by 5 bases, with 12 bases between them. Allocation to cohorts depended on clinical history reported by the participants. The V gene is TRBV2, the J gene TRBJ1-5; possible D gene TRBD1, 6 bases. The sequenced sample was PBMCs or T cells enriched from blood (not recorded which). The sequence was collected from a woman in her forties who had recovered from COVID-19. This chain's CDR3 is CASSVHRDDQPQHF. In DNA, the CDR3 is TGTGCCAGCAGTGTCCACAGGGACGATCAGCCCCAGCATTTT.